This T cell receptor beta chain was sequenced in a study of preoperative IRX-2 immunotherapy in early breast cancer. The repertoire was sequenced with immunoSEQ multiplex PCR; TCRdb's copy has only in-frame clones and lacks some. The data show around 40,000 clones, 60% to 85% seen once. Treatment defined: preoperative locoregional IRX-2 cytokine immunotherapy. Patients received preoperative, locoregional IRX-2 cytokine immunotherapy in a phase Ib study. This sequence was found in a human donor with breast cancer. The sample consisted of tumor tissue, taken after IRX-2 immunotherapy.

The CDR3 DNA reads as TGCGCCAGCAGCTGGCTGGGACAGCTCGGGGAGCAGTACTTC. It is translated as CASSWLGQLGEQYF. The V gene is TRBV5-1, the J gene TRBJ2-7; TRBD1 aligns across 7 bases. V was pared by 3 bases and J by 7 bases, with 10 bases of the junction left unmatched. Germline CDR1 reads SGHRS; CDR2 reads YFSETQ. The CDR3 runs to 14 residues.